This T cell receptor beta chain is from a study of T cells in Graves' hyperthyroidism and ophthalmopathy. The V gene's germline CDR1 is SQVTM and CDR2 ANQGSEA. This CDR3 contains 14 residues. Findings and limits, study-wide: Most thyroid clonotypes that were expanded above 0.001 also turned up in blood.

About this clonotype: Antigen unknown. The junction shows a germline mismatch at one end, possibly a read error.

The investigators amplified TCR beta CDR3 regions from RNA transcripts. A first-round RT-PCR of the TCR CDR3 used the HTBI primer set. TCRdb re-called the multiplex PCR reads with MiXCR, one entry per CDR3 protein. The sample includes 500,000 to 650,000 distinct CDR3 sequences, 15% to 20% of them seen just once. This TCR derives from a woman between 18 and 30 years old with Graves' ophthalmopathy. The chain joins TRBV29-1 to TRBJ2-2; 8 nucleotides align to TRBD2. The sequenced material came from blood. CDR3 sequence reads: CSVFEAGATGELSF. CDR3 DNA sequence: TGCAGCGTTTTCGAAGCGGGAGCCACCGGGGAGCTGTCTTTT.